This record looks at one TCR beta chain sequence and its context. Its antigen is still unknown. Using a J-beta primer mix together with a sample-barcoded 5' primer, a second PCR was run for about 6 to 12 cycles. MiXCR, applied by TCRdb to the 5' RACE reads, yields one record per CDR3 protein. The table includes roughly 640,000 distinct CDR3 sequences, 25% to 30% detected once. Collection of 8.5 to 10 milliliters of peripheral blood was performed for each donor. The data belong to a study of blood T cells in healthy people across ages. Study observations and caveats: Older age went with lower TCR beta diversity per million T cells, in a roughly linear way.

The CDR3 is 13 residues long. In germline, CDR1 is DFQATT, CDR2 SNEGSKA (reference sequence). V lost 7 bases and J 4 bases, leaving 16 bases between the germline ends. J is TRBJ1-1 and V is TRBV20-1; D gene ambiguous. This receptor was obtained from an elderly woman in good health. The sequencing sample was made of blood. CDR3 protein: CSVSGDSGTEAFF. The DNA of the CDR3 is TGCAGTGTATCGGGAGACTCGGGCACTGAAGCTTTCTTT.